This T cell receptor (beta chain) is drawn from a study of vaccination and CD4 T cells after COVID-19. Sequencing of DNA taken from cultured CD4+ T cells relied on the Oncomine TCR Beta short-read assay. TCRdb analysed the PCR reads with MiXCR anew, one entry per CDR3 protein. The sample consists of around 21,000 distinct CDR3 sequences, around two fifths of them appearing once. The time point denotes: late sampling 161 to 241 days after vaccination in three convalescent patients. The treatment here: approximately nine-day PBMC culture with coronavirus spike peptide pools or control peptides (ViraFEST assay). This clonotype was observed a few times. Antigen specificity is unknown. The CDR3 contains 13 residues. V was clipped by 8 bases and J by 4 bases, with 14 bases between them. The germline V gene has CDR1 MNHNS and CDR2 SASEGT.

The clonotype originates from a human donor who had recovered from COVID-19. Sequences were derived from CD4+ T cells from blood, cultured in vitro, sampled about 7 months after SARS-CoV-2 vaccination. The chain links TRBV6-1 to TRBJ1-2; possible D gene TRBD1, 5 bases. The CDR3 loop is CASYRPRGYGYTF. The CDR3 DNA reads TGTGCCAGCTACAGGCCCCGGGGCTATGGCTACACCTTC.